The 9 T cell receptor beta chains listed next were all sequenced from one sample in a study of Graves' ophthalmopathy and Graves' hyperthyroidism. RNA transcripts yielded amplified TCR beta CDR3 regions. HTBI-primed RT-PCR formed the first round, and a multiplex PCR formed the second. TCRdb passed the multiplex PCR reads through MiXCR, listing each CDR3 protein once. The data show 1 million to 1.3 million distinct CDR3 sequences, with about 40% seen just once and approximately 12% held by the top ten. Sequencing was carried out using peripheral blood or thyroid tissue (not recorded which). These receptors originate from an adult man with Graves' hyperthyroidism.

The chain recombines TRBV6-4 with TRBJ2-6; the D gene is possibly TRBD2 (6 bases). Trimming cost V 11 bases and J 0 bases, with 14 bases left between them. This CDR3 is built from 15 residues. Looked up from germline, CDR1 is MRHNA and CDR2 is SNTAGT. CDR3 loop: CAGPVSGSGANVLTF. CDR3 DNA: TGTGCCGGACCAGTTAGCGGCTCTGGGGCCAACGTCCTGACTTTC.

This clonotype was seen many times. The chain couples TRBV29-1 to TRBJ1-1; D not resolved. This CDR3 is 13 amino acids long. Germline loops: CDR1 SQVTM, CDR2 ANQGSEA. V was cut by 4 bases and J by 3 bases, with 12 bases left in between. The CDR3 region is CSVVVGSDTEAFF. In nucleotides, the CDR3 is TGCAGCGTTGTTGTAGGGAGCGACACTGAAGCTTTCTTT.

The chain uses TRBV7-2 and TRBJ2-5; 12 bases line up with TRBD2. Germline V gene data show CDR1 as SGHTA and CDR2 as FQGNSA. Trimming removed 0 bases from V and 4 bases from J; junction bases left unmatched: 3. This CDR3 has 16 residues. In nucleotides, the CDR3 is TGTGCCAGCAGCTTAGCGGGGGGACTAGCGGGAGAGACCCAGTACTTC. It codes for CASSLAGGLAGETQYF.

This clonotype is a singleton in its sample. V gene TRBV20-1 combines with J gene TRBJ2-5; TRBD2 matches at 10 bases. The CDR3 totals 14 residues. V dropped 5 bases and J dropped 3; count of bases not matched to a gene: 6. CDR1 is DFQATT and CDR2 is SNEGSKA in the germline V gene (reference sequence). Here the CDR3 reads CSALPGLAEETQYF. The CDR3 nucleotides read TGCAGTGCTCTCCCTGGACTAGCGGAAGAGACCCAGTACTTC.

The chain recombines TRBV7-2 with TRBJ2-5, with D perhaps matching TRBD2 (6 bases). Germline CDR1 reads SGHTA; CDR2 reads FQGNSA. The CDR3 covers 14 residues. Trimming shortened V by 6 bases and J by 1 base, and 12 bases separated the two germline ends. The CDR3 region has the DNA TGTGCCAGCAGATCAGTCGGGGGCCAAGAGACCCAGTACTTC. Translating it yields CASRSVGGQETQYF.

The chain recombines TRBV7-8 with TRBJ2-1; TRBD2 might be the D (6 bases). Trimming shortened V by 11 bases and J by 2 bases, and 13 bases separated the two germline ends. This CDR3 is built from 13 residues. In germline, CDR1 is SGHVS, CDR2 FQNEAQ. Here the CDR3 DNA reads TGTGCCGACCGGGAGCTGACCTACAATGAGCAGTTCTTC. This encodes CADRELTYNEQFF.

This clonotype was detected many times. This chain links TRBV29-1 with TRBJ1-1; D possibly corresponds to TRBD1 (5 bases). V was shortened by 3 bases and J by 4 bases, with 12 bases between the two germline ends. The CDR3 is 13 amino acids. From germline, CDR1 is SQVTM and CDR2 ANQGSEA. The CDR3 region is CSVESRRGTEAFF. In DNA form, the CDR3 reads TGCAGCGTTGAGTCTCGAAGGGGCACTGAAGCTTTCTTT.

This rearrangement joins TRBV25-1 to TRBJ1-2; D is possibly TRBD1 (5 bases). Germline V gives CDR1 MGHDK, CDR2 SYGVNS. V was clipped by 6 bases and J by 3 bases, with 14 bases between them. The CDR3 runs 14 residues. CDR3 coding DNA: TGTGCCAGCAGAGGGAGCGACAGTTACTATGGCTACACCTTC. Translation gives CASRGSDSYYGYTF.

This clonotype was detected a few times. The chain recombines TRBV15 with TRBJ1-1; D gene unclear. Germline CDR1 LNHNV, CDR2 YYDKDF (reference sequence). The CDR3 has 14 amino acids. Trimming shortened V by 9 bases and J by 1 base, and 15 bases separated the two germline ends. The CDR3 DNA reads TGTGCCACTACAATACACTATACGAACACTGAAGCTTTCTTT. It yields the protein CATTIHYTNTEAFF.